The 21 T cell receptor beta chains below all came from one sample that was sequenced in a study of blood T cell repertoires in COVID-19. Clones were sequenced by immunoSEQ multiplex PCR, and TCRdb holds only the in-frame ones, with some missing. The sample contains about 84,000 clones, around 80% of which appear only once. The sequenced material came from peripheral blood. These receptors all come from a woman older than 75 with acute or convalescent COVID-19.

The chain is built from TRBV6-5 and TRBJ2-3; TRBD2 aligns across 8 bases. CDR1 and CDR2 (germline): MNHEY, SVGAGI. V was clipped by 8 bases and J by 1 base; unmatched bases: 2. The CDR3 has 13 residues. CDR3 sequence (DNA): TGTGCCAGCGGAGCGGGGGGCACAGATACGCAGTATTTT. Translation gives CASGAGGTDTQYF.

This chain uses TRBV19 with TRBJ1-2; D unclear. This CDR3 region has 13 residues. Trimming pared 5 bases from V and 5 bases from J, leaving 12 bases between. Germline V gene sequence: CDR1 LNHDA, CDR2 SQIVND (reference sequence). The CDR3, as DNA: TGTGCCAGTAGTTGGAAGGAGGAGTATGGCTACACCTTC. Encoded protein: CASSWKEEYGYTF.

The chain carries TRBV7-2 and TRBJ1-5, with D maybe TRBD1 (5 bases). This CDR3 is 15 amino acids long. V shed 0 bases and J shed 2 bases, with 8 bases lying between them. The germline V gene encodes CDR1 SGHTA and CDR2 FQGNSA. This CDR3 is CASSLAQGGNQPQHF. Here the CDR3 DNA reads TGTGCCAGCAGCTTAGCGCAGGGCGGCAATCAGCCCCAGCATTTT.

This clone came up a few times. V gene TRBV7-9 combines with J gene TRBJ1-1, with TRBD1 matching over 9 bases. The CDR3 has 15 amino acids. Germline trimming cut 5 bases from V and 1 base from J; bases unmatched to any gene: 5. Per the germline V gene, CDR1 is SEHNR and CDR2 is FQNEAQ (reference sequence). CDR3 nucleotide sequence: TGTGCCAGCAGCCGGACGGGACAGGGGAACACTGAAGCTTTCTTT. Protein product: CASSRTGQGNTEAFF. Full variable domain (remainder filled in from reference TRBV7-9 and TRBJ1-1): DTGVSQNPRHKITKRGQNVTFRCDPISEHNRLYWYRQTLGQGPEFLTYFQNEAQLEKSRLLSDRFSAERPKGSFSTLEIQRTEQGDSAMYLCASSRTGQGNTEAFFGQGTRLTVV.

The chain links TRBV7-2 to TRBJ2-5; 8 positions match TRBD1. In germline, CDR1 is SGHTA, CDR2 FQGNSA. V dropped 1 base and J dropped 9; count of bases not matched to a gene: 7. The CDR3 has 14 amino acids. CDR3 DNA: TGTGCCAGCAGCTTAGTAGGACAGGGAGCGTCCCAGTACTTC. Translation: CASSLVGQGASQYF.

This clone was seen more than once but under ten times. V usage is TRBV24-1 and J usage is TRBJ1-1; TRBD1 might be the D (5 bases). CDR3 length: 14 amino acids. Trimming pared 7 bases from V and 2 bases from J, leaving 13 bases between. Germline V gene data show CDR1 as KGHDR and CDR2 as SFDVKD. CDR3 residues: CATSPSRDNTEAFF. The CDR3 DNA is TGTGCCACCAGCCCTTCCAGGGATAACACTGAAGCTTTCTTT.

The rearrangement uses TRBV5-1 and TRBJ1-4, with D possibly TRBD1 on 6 matching bases. Germline V gene lookup returns CDR1 SGHRS and CDR2 YFSETQ. The CDR3 is 15 residues long. V was trimmed by 4 bases and J by 5 bases, leaving 15 bases between them. The CDR3 spells CASSTAGTPNEKLFF. The CDR3 DNA sequence: TGCGCCAGCAGCACTGCCGGGACACCAAATGAAAAACTGTTTTTT.

The chain has TRBV5-6 and TRBJ2-2; 8 bases fit TRBD1. This CDR3 is 15 amino acids long. Germline trimming cut 4 bases from V and 4 bases from J; bases unmatched to any gene: 6. CDR1 and CDR2 (germline): SGHDT, YYEEEE. The CDR3 nucleotides read TGTGCCAGCAGCCTGGACAGGGCACGCACCGGGGAGCTGTTTTTT. Translation: CASSLDRARTGELFF.

This clone came up once. The chain uses TRBV6-5 and TRBJ2-7, with 12 bases identical to TRBD1. CDR3 size: 15 residues. In germline, CDR1 is MNHEY, CDR2 SVGAGI. V dropped 2 bases and J dropped 6; count of bases not matched to a gene: 5. The CDR3 reads CASSYRDRGRVEQYF. CDR3 DNA sequence: TGTGCCAGCAGTTACCGGGACAGGGGGCGCGTCGAGCAGTACTTC.

The genes are TRBV13 and TRBJ2-7, with D perhaps TRBD1 (6 bases). Trimming shortened V by 1 base and J by 5 bases, and 9 bases separated the two germline ends. Per the germline V gene, CDR1 is PRHDT and CDR2 is FYEKMQ (reference sequence). This CDR3 has 13 residues. The chain's CDR3 is CASSLEQGHEQYF. CDR3 coding DNA: TGTGCCAGCAGCTTAGAACAGGGCCACGAGCAGTACTTC.

The chain's CDR3 is CASSSTPGGVGYGYTF. Written as DNA, the CDR3 is TGTGCCAGCAGCTCTACTCCAGGGGGCGTAGGCTATGGCTACACCTTC. The V call is TRBV7-9, the J call TRBJ1-2, with 8 positions matching TRBD1. Per germline, CDR1 SEHNR and CDR2 FQNEAQ (reference sequence). V shed 4 bases and J 4 bases; nucleotides not matched to a gene: 11. CDR3 size: 16 residues.

The chain employs TRBV5-6 and TRBJ1-6; D gene ambiguous. This CDR3 is built from 13 residues. The germline V gene has CDR1 SGHDT and CDR2 YYEEEE. Trimming left V 0 bases short and J 9 bases short, with 7 bases between. This chain's CDR3 is CASSLDSGSPLHF. The DNA for the CDR3 is TGTGCCAGCAGCTTGGACAGTGGTTCACCCCTCCACTTT.

The V gene is TRBV11-3, the J gene TRBJ2-7, with a weak D call TRBD1 (6 bases). The germline V gene encodes CDR1 SGHNT and CDR2 YENEEA. The CDR3 covers 13 residues. Trimming stripped 5 bases from V and 3 bases from J, with 11 bases between. DNA for the CDR3: TGTGCCAGCAGCCTCCACAGGGACTACGAGCAGTACTTC. This sequence encodes CASSLHRDYEQYF. Drawing the rest from reference TRBV11-3 and TRBJ2-7, the complete variable domain is EAGVVQSPRYKIIEKKQPVAFWCNPISGHNTLYWYLQNLGQGPELLIRYENEEAVDDSQLPKDRFSAERLKGVDSTLKIQPAELGDSAVYLCASSLHRDYEQYFGPGTRLTVT.

The chain links TRBV7-9 to TRBJ2-7; possible D gene TRBD2, 6 bases. V lost 6 bases and J lost 6, with 12 bases in between. The length of the CDR3 is 12 residues. The germline V gene encodes CDR1 SEHNR and CDR2 FQNEAQ (reference sequence). CDR3 DNA: TGTGCCAGCAGTCTCACAGCGGGCGAGCAGTACTTC. Amino acids: CASSLTAGEQYF.

This chain joins TRBV24-1 and TRBJ2-3, with 11 bases fitting TRBD1. V lost 2 bases to trimming and J lost 4 bases; unmatched junction nucleotides: 4. Germline CDR1 is KGHDR and CDR2 is SFDVKD. The CDR3 has 16 amino acids. In DNA form, the CDR3 reads TGTGCCACCAGTGATTCTCCGGGACAGGGGGCAGATACGCAGTATTTT. Its protein product is CATSDSPGQGADTQYF.

The rearrangement uses TRBV10-3 and TRBJ1-2; unclear D gene. V dropped 4 bases and J dropped 0 bases, with 6 bases sitting between them. The CDR3 spans 13 residues. CDR1 ENHRY and CDR2 SYGVKD come from the germline V gene. The CDR3, as DNA: TGTGCCATCAGTGCAGATTCTAACTATGGCTACACCTTC. Its translation is CAISADSNYGYTF.

Written as DNA, the CDR3 is TGTGCCAGCAGCCGCGCCGGAGGTTTCGAAAACACTGAAGCTTTCTTT. It specifies CASSRAGGFENTEAFF. The chain joins TRBV7-9 to TRBJ1-1; D gene ambiguous. The ends were cut back, 5 bases at V and 2 bases at J, with 18 bases in the middle. The CDR3 has 16 amino acids. In germline, CDR1 is SEHNR, CDR2 FQNEAQ (reference sequence). The complete variable domain, with remaining parts taken from reference TRBV7-9 and TRBJ1-1, reads DTGVSQNPRHKITKRGQNVTFRCDPISEHNRLYWYRQTLGQGPEFLTYFQNEAQLEKSRLLSDRFSAERPKGSFSTLEIQRTEQGDSAMYLCASSRAGGFENTEAFFGQGTRLTVV.

This sequence joins TRBV24-1 and TRBJ1-5; TRBD1 is a possible D gene (5 bases). This CDR3 contains 13 residues. Trimming removed 6 bases at V and 3 bases at J, with 8 bases between. Per germline, CDR1 KGHDR and CDR2 SFDVKD. The DNA for the CDR3 is TGTGCCACCAGTCAGGGATTCAATCAGCCCCAGCATTTT. Its translation is CATSQGFNQPQHF.

V and J are TRBV6-2 or TRBV6-3 and TRBJ2-7, with TRBD2 identical over 7 bases. The trim removed 6 bases at V and 4 bases at J, leaving 9 bases unmatched. Looked up from germline, CDR1 is MNHEY and CDR2 is SVGEGT. This CDR3 has 14 amino acids. The CDR3 DNA sequence: TGTGCCAGCAGCCTCGGGGGGATCAAATACGAGCAGTACTTC. Translating it yields CASSLGGIKYEQYF.

The chain recombines TRBV2 with TRBJ2-2; 9 nucleotides agree with TRBD1. Looked up from germline, CDR1 is SNHLY and CDR2 is FYNNEI. This CDR3 region has 17 residues. V lost 7 bases, J lost 2 bases, and 11 bases stayed unmatched. The CDR3 region has the DNA TGTGCCAGCATAGGGGGTCCGGGACAGGGAAACACCGGGGAGCTGTTTTTT. It is translated as CASIGGPGQGNTGELFF.

This rearrangement joins TRBV30 to TRBJ1-1, with D maybe TRBD1 (5 bases). Trimming cost V 5 bases and J 0 bases, with 16 bases left between them. The CDR3 totals 15 residues. Germline CDR1 reads GTSNPN; CDR2 reads SVGIG (reference sequence). The CDR3 sequence: CAWGTRELLNTEAFF. DNA of the CDR3: TGTGCCTGGGGGACGAGGGAACTTTTGAACACTGAAGCTTTCTTT.